Below, 15 T cell receptor beta chains from the same sample are listed, as sequenced in a study of CD8 T cells in Susac syndrome (dated by TCRdb to between 2019 and 2020). The protocol used for the library was the immunoSEQ multiplex PCR assay. RNA was extracted using the RNeasy kit, and roughly 0.5 to 1 microgram was reverse transcribed with random hexamers. TCRdb reprocessing: public reads trimmed at Q25 with fastp, clones called with MiXCR, in-frame beta chains kept. Rows with one shared CDR3 protein collapse into an entry with the most common genes and DNA. The sample contains under 550,000 distinct CDR3 sequences, around 83% of them found a single time. The leading ten clones occupy about 0.12% of the sample. The material sequenced was CD8+ T cells from PBMCs. These receptors originate from a human donor with multiple sclerosis.

The chain employs TRBV11-1 and TRBJ1-1; maybe TRBD1 (6 bases). Trimming shortened V by 5 bases and J by 2 bases, and 15 bases separated the two germline ends. Per germline, CDR1 SGHAT and CDR2 FQDESV (reference sequence). The CDR3 covers 15 residues. Here the CDR3 DNA reads TGTGCCAGCAGCGACCGGGACAAGCTCAACACTGAAGCTTTCTTT. Its protein is CASSDRDKLNTEAFF.

The sample holds one count of this clonotype. This chain connects TRBV6-1 to TRBJ1-1; a possible D gene is TRBD1 (6 bases). Germline-derived CDR1 and CDR2 are MNHNS and SASEGT. This CDR3 has 14 residues. V was shortened by 5 bases and J by 3 bases, with 13 bases between the two germline ends. The CDR3 DNA reads TGTGCCAGCAGTCGGACAGCGTGGTACACTGAAGCTTTCTTT. This sequence encodes CASSRTAWYTEAFF.

The V call is TRBV5-1, the J call TRBJ1-2, with a possible D match to TRBD1 (5 bases). This CDR3 comprises 14 residues. The germline V and J ends were trimmed by 0 bases and 8 bases, with 14 bases remaining between them. In germline, CDR1 is SGHRS, CDR2 YFSETQ. The CDR3 DNA reads as TGCGCCAGCAGCTTGGTGGCAGGGAGACTCGGCTACACCTTC. As protein: CASSLVAGRLGYTF.

The chain links TRBV4-1 to TRBJ2-1; 8 bases fit TRBD2. Germline V CDR1 and CDR2: MGHRA, YSYEKL. This CDR3 is built from 17 residues. Trimming took 2 bases from V and 2 from J; bases not matched to a gene: 8. As DNA, the CDR3 is TGCGCCAGCAGCCAACGACTAGCGAAAGGTCCCTACAATGAGCAGTTCTTC. Its translation: CASSQRLAKGPYNEQFF.

The rearrangement uses TRBV12-5 and TRBJ2-1; tentatively, D is TRBD2 (6 bases). The CDR3 totals 17 residues. V gave up 1 base and J gave up 4 bases, with 17 bases separating them. Germline CDR1 reads LGHNT; CDR2 reads FRNRAP. CDR3 bases: TGTGCTAGTGGTTTGGCCCCCGGGACTGGCGAGTACAATGAGCAGTTCTTC. It yields the protein CASGLAPGTGEYNEQFF.

The V and J genes are TRBV13 and TRBJ1-1; possibly TRBD1 for D (5 bases). CDR1 is PRHDT and CDR2 is FYEKMQ in the germline V gene (reference sequence). This CDR3 contains 13 residues. V lost 3 bases and J 10 bases, leaving 15 bases between the germline ends. CDR3 coding DNA: TGTGCCAGCAGCTTGGGACCTTCGAAGGGAGCTTTCTTT. The encoded protein is CASSLGPSKGAFF.

The chain joins TRBV28 to TRBJ2-7; the D gene is possibly TRBD1 (5 bases). The CDR3 sequence is 14 residues long. Germline CDR1 and CDR2: MDHEN and SYDVKM. Trimming shortened V by 4 bases and J by 3 bases, and 13 bases separated the two germline ends. CDR3 coding DNA: TGTGCCAGCAGTTCCCCCCGACAGAGCTACGAGCAGTACTTC. It specifies CASSSPRQSYEQYF.

The chain combines TRBV27 with TRBJ1-2, with D unclear. V was pared by 6 bases and J by 2 bases, with 10 bases between. The CDR3 consists of 13 residues. The germline V gene encodes CDR1 MNHEY and CDR2 SMNVEV (reference sequence). The CDR3 here is CASSLTENYGYTF. Written as DNA, the CDR3 is TGTGCCAGCAGCCTTACAGAGAACTATGGCTACACCTTC.

The chain recombines TRBV2 with TRBJ1-1; D remains ambiguous. Germline assignment: CDR1 SNHLY and CDR2 FYNNEI. The germline V and J ends were trimmed by 8 bases and 3 bases, with 10 bases remaining between them. The CDR3 sequence is 12 residues long. CDR3 in amino acids: CASLVTYTEAFF. CDR3 DNA sequence: TGTGCCAGCCTAGTTACGTACACTGAAGCTTTCTTT.

The chain carries TRBV7-9 and TRBJ2-1; 11 positions agree with TRBD2. The CDR3 sequence is 18 residues long. Germline values: CDR1 SEHNR, CDR2 FQNEAQ (reference sequence). The V segment lost 0 bases and the J segment 2 bases; nucleotides outside the gene matches: 6. CDR3 coding DNA: TGTGCCAGCAGCTTAGCCGAGACTAGCGGGGCCACCTACAATGAGCAGTTCTTC. The encoded protein is CASSLAETSGATYNEQFF.

J is TRBJ2-3 and V is TRBV13; TRBD1 is a possible D gene (6 bases). CDR1 is PRHDT and CDR2 is FYEKMQ in the germline V gene (reference sequence). This CDR3 is built from 17 residues. The V gene lost 0 bases and the J gene lost 0 bases, with 13 bases spanning the gap. CDR3 nucleotide sequence: TGTGCCAGCAGCTTAGGAAGGACAGCGACTAGCACAGATACGCAGTATTTT. The encoded protein is CASSLGRTATSTDTQYF.

V is TRBV7-8 and J is TRBJ2-5; D may be TRBD1 or TRBD2 (6 bases each). The V and J ends lost 5 bases and 1 base respectively, with 11 bases between them. CDR1 is SGHVS, CDR2 FQNEAQ, per germline. The CDR3 is 14 residues long. In DNA, the CDR3 is TGTGCCAGCAGCCCTTCGGGGGCCCAAGAGACCCAGTACTTC. It codes for CASSPSGAQETQYF.

The chain uses TRBV20-1 and TRBJ2-5; D is uncertain. Trimming removed 3 bases at V and 3 bases at J, with 11 bases between. The germline gives CDR1 DFQATT, CDR2 SNEGSKA (reference sequence). The CDR3 sequence is 13 residues long. CDR3 in amino acids: CSARERVEETQYF. CDR3 coding DNA: TGCAGTGCTAGGGAACGGGTCGAAGAGACCCAGTACTTC.

The chain employs TRBV28 and TRBJ2-7; D unclear. The CDR3 has 15 residues. V lost 3 bases to trimming and J lost 6 bases, with 18 bases between them. Looked up from germline, CDR1 is MDHEN and CDR2 is SYDVKM. Here the CDR3 reads CASSLPADSSLEQYF. The CDR3 coding sequence is TGTGCCAGCAGTTTGCCCGCCGATTCCTCTCTCGAGCAGTACTTC. Drawing the rest from reference TRBV28 and TRBJ2-7, the complete variable domain is DVKVTQSSRYLVKRTGEKVFLECVQDMDHENMFWYRQDPGLGLRLIYFSYDVKMKEKGDIPEGYSVSREKKERFSLILESASTNQTSMYLCASSLPADSSLEQYFGPGTRLTVT.

This chain links TRBV19 with TRBJ1-1, with D uncertain. The CDR3 loop spans 14 amino acids. Germline V gene data show CDR1 as LNHDA and CDR2 as SQIVND (reference sequence). Trimming pared 0 bases from V and 4 bases from J, leaving 9 bases between. CDR3 residues: CASSIEAMRTEAFF. CDR3 nucleotides: TGTGCCAGTAGTATAGAGGCGATGCGCACTGAAGCTTTCTTT. The variable domain in full, completed from reference TRBV19 and TRBJ1-1, reads DGGITQSPKYLFRKEGQNVTLSCEQNLNHDAMYWYRQDPGQGLRLIYYSQIVNDFQKGDIAEGYSVSREKKESFPLTVTSAQKNPTAFYLCASSIEAMRTEAFFGQGTRLTVV.